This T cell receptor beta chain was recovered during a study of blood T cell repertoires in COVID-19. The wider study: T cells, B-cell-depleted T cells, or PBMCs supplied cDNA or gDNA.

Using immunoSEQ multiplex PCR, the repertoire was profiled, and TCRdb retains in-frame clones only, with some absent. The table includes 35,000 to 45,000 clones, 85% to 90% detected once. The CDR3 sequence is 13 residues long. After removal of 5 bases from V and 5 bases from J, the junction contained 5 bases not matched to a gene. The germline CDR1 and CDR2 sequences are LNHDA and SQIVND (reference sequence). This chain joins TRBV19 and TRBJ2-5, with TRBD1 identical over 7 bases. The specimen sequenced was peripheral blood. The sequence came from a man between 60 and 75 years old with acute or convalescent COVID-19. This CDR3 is CASSLGTAETQYF. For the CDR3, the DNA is TGTGCCAGTAGTCTCGGGACAGCGGAGACCCAGTACTTC.